Shown below are 26 T cell receptor beta chains from a single sample sequenced in a study of T cells in placental villitis. The libraries were made with immunoSEQ v4. Assay used: immunoSEQ multiplex PCR; TCRdb lists only in-frame clones, some missing. Of 450 to 550 clones in the sample, approximately 98.5% were seen once. The sequenced sample consisted of placental tissue containing maternal and fetal cells. These receptors were taken from a human donor in good health; the placental T cells may come from both mother and fetus.

V gene TRBV12-3 or TRBV12-4 combines with J gene TRBJ2-3, with 9 bases fitting TRBD2. The CDR3 length is 13 residues. The V segment lost 2 bases and the J segment 6 bases; nucleotides outside the gene matches: 0. The CDR3 protein is CASSLLAGDTQYF. CDR3 sequence (DNA): TGTGCCAGCAGTTTACTAGCGGGGGATACGCAGTATTTT.

The V gene is TRBV5-1, the J gene TRBJ2-5, with D perhaps being TRBD1 or TRBD2 (5 bases each). V lost 1 base and J 5 bases, leaving 6 bases between the germline ends. CDR1 is SGHRS, CDR2 YFSETQ, per germline. This CDR3 region has 12 residues. The CDR3 region is CASSLRGETQYF. The CDR3 nucleotides are TGCGCCAGCAGCTTGCGGGGCGAGACCCAGTACTTC.

The CDR3, as DNA: TGTGCCAGCAAGATAGGGGGTACCGGGGAGCTGTTTTTT. Amino acids: CASKIGGTGELFF. The rearrangement links TRBV6-5 to TRBJ2-2; TRBD1 might be the D (6 bases). Germline CDR1 and CDR2: MNHEY and SVGAGI. This CDR3 contains 13 residues. V was trimmed by 7 bases and J by 5 bases, leaving 11 bases between them.

The J gene is TRBJ2-3, the V gene TRBV6-4, with 16 positions matching TRBD2. Trimming at V came to 4 bases and at J to 1 base, leaving 2 bases not matched to a gene. CDR3 length: 17 residues. Germline CDR1 reads MRHNA; CDR2 reads SNTAGT. The DNA for the CDR3 is TGTGCCAGCAGTGCCGGGACTAGCGGGGGGGGCACAGATACGCAGTATTTT. It translates to CASSAGTSGGGTDTQYF.

This chain connects TRBV6-1 to TRBJ1-5; D call uncertain. V was pared by 3 bases and J by 4 bases, with 1 base between. This CDR3 contains 11 residues. Germline V gene sequence: CDR1 MNHNS, CDR2 SASEGT. CDR3 DNA: TGTGCCAGCAGTGAGAATCAGCCCCAGCATTTT. Encoded protein: CASSENQPQHF.

This clone was counted once. The gene calls are TRBV9 and TRBJ2-3; 13 positions match TRBD2. Germline V gene lookup returns CDR1 SGDLS and CDR2 YYNGEE. The V segment lost 4 bases and the J segment 4 bases; nucleotides outside the gene matches: 3. CDR3 size: 15 residues. Here the CDR3 reads CASSLGLAGADTQYF. As DNA, the CDR3 is TGTGCCAGCAGCTTAGGACTAGCGGGGGCAGATACGCAGTATTTT.

V usage is TRBV27 and J usage is TRBJ2-1; 9 bases align to TRBD2. Losses at the gene ends were 0 bases for V and 5 bases for J; bases not matched to a gene: 2. The CDR3 runs 15 residues. Germline V CDR1 and CDR2: MNHEY, SMNVEV (reference sequence). CDR3 DNA: TGTGCCAGCAGTTTATCTGCGGGGGGGAACAATGAGCAGTTCTTC. This encodes CASSLSAGGNNEQFF.

The V and J genes are TRBV5-4 and TRBJ2-5; TRBD2 agrees at 8 bases. V shed 5 bases, J shed 4 bases, and the junction held 7 bases outside the gene matches. Germline assignment: CDR1 SGHNT and CDR2 YYREEE (reference sequence). There are 14 residues in the CDR3. CDR3 residues: CASRPGGVGETQYF. The CDR3 DNA reads TGTGCCAGCAGGCCCGGGGGGGTGGGAGAGACCCAGTACTTC.

The CDR3 sequence is CASSYSGNEQFF. The CDR3 DNA sequence: TGTGCCAGCAGTTATAGCGGCAATGAGCAGTTCTTC. V and J are TRBV6-5 and TRBJ2-1; possibly TRBD2 for D (6 bases). Germline V gene lookup returns CDR1 MNHEY and CDR2 SVGAGI. Trimming stripped 3 bases from V and 6 bases from J, with 6 bases between. The length of the CDR3 is 12 residues.

The gene calls are TRBV27 and TRBJ2-2, with unresolved D. CDR1 and CDR2 (germline): MNHEY, SMNVEV (reference sequence). The CDR3 length is 12 residues. V lost 6 bases and J 3 bases, leaving 5 bases between the germline ends. This CDR3 is CASSLYTGELFF. CDR3 bases: TGTGCCAGCAGCCTATACACCGGGGAGCTGTTTTTT.

This chain joins TRBV6-4 and TRBJ1-1; D is unclear. V was clipped by 10 bases and J by 7 bases, with 13 bases between them. Germline V lookup: CDR1 MRHNA, CDR2 SNTAGT. This CDR3 region has 11 residues. The DNA of the CDR3 is TGTGCCAACCGAACAGAAGATGAAGCTTTCTTT. It translates to CANRTEDEAFF.

This chain connects TRBV5-1 to TRBJ2-7, with D perhaps matching TRBD1 (5 bases). The CDR3 is 13 amino acids. Germline CDR1 reads SGHRS; CDR2 reads YFSETQ. The germline V and J ends were trimmed by 4 bases and 1 base, with 9 bases remaining between them. DNA for the CDR3: TGCGCCAGCAGCGGTACAGGTTCCTACGAGCAGTACTTC. Translated: CASSGTGSYEQYF.

V gene TRBV5-5 combines with J gene TRBJ2-7; D call uncertain. V was pared by 2 bases and J by 0 bases, with 0 bases between. Germline V gene data show CDR1 as SGHKS and CDR2 as YYEKEE (reference sequence). This CDR3 has 11 amino acids. DNA for the CDR3: TGTGCCAGCAGCTTCTCCTACGAGCAGTACTTC. Protein sequence: CASSFSYEQYF.

The V call is TRBV7-2, the J call TRBJ2-1; 13 bases match TRBD2. The CDR3 totals 16 residues. Germline trimming cut 0 bases from V and 4 bases from J; bases unmatched to any gene: 0. CDR1 and CDR2 (germline): SGHTA, FQGNSA. CDR3 loop: CASSLALAGGYNEQFF. CDR3 coding DNA: TGTGCCAGCAGCTTAGCACTAGCGGGGGGGTACAATGAGCAGTTCTTC. Based on the CDR3 plus reference TRBV7-2 and TRBJ2-1, the full variable domain is GAGVSQSPSNKVTEKGKDVELRCDPISGHTALYWYRQSLGQGLEFLIYFQGNSAPDKSGLPSDRFSAERTGGSVSTLTIQRTQQEDSAVYLCASSLALAGGYNEQFFGPGTRLTVL.

The gene calls are TRBV6-1 and TRBJ2-7; no clear D gene. Trimming removed 3 bases at V and 0 bases at J, with 3 bases between. Germline V gene sequence: CDR1 MNHNS, CDR2 SASEGT. This CDR3 spans 12 amino acids. CDR3 in amino acids: CASSDSSYEQYF. The CDR3 DNA reads TGTGCCAGCAGTGACAGCTCCTACGAGCAGTACTTC.

The chain employs TRBV3-1 (or the pseudogene TRBV3-2) and TRBJ1-1; 9 bases line up with TRBD1. Germline CDR1 is LGHDT and CDR2 is YNNKEL (reference sequence). The V and J ends lost 3 bases and 2 bases, in that order; junction bases with no gene match: 1. This CDR3 comprises 14 residues. This CDR3 reads CASSQTGGNTEAFF. The CDR3 bases are TGTGCCAGCAGCCAGACAGGGGGAAACACTGAAGCTTTCTTT.

The chain links TRBV5-5 to TRBJ1-2, with TRBD1 as a possible D gene (6 bases). CDR3 size: 12 residues. Looked up from germline, CDR1 is SGHKS and CDR2 is YYEKEE (reference sequence). With 2 bases removed from V and 6 bases from J, the gap between germline ends came to 8 bases. The CDR3 region is CASSLRQDGYTF. The CDR3 region has the DNA TGTGCCAGCAGCTTACGACAGGATGGCTACACCTTC.

This chain uses TRBV18 with TRBJ1-2; D possibly corresponds to TRBD1 (6 bases). CDR1 is KGHSH, CDR2 LQKENI, per germline. Trimming took 2 bases from V and 6 from J, leaving 7 bases between them. This CDR3 is built from 12 residues. CDR3 sequence (DNA): TGTGCCAGCTCACCAGGGGGCCATGGCTACACCTTC. The encoded protein is CASSPGGHGYTF.

The rearrangement joins TRBV9 to TRBJ2-3; 12 bases map to TRBD2. CDR1 SGDLS and CDR2 YYNGEE come from the germline V gene. This CDR3 is 14 amino acids long. The junction had 4 bases not matched to a gene; V was cut back by 4 bases and J by 7 bases. CDR3 bases: TGTGCCAGCAGCAGACTAGCGGGGGAAAATACGCAGTATTTT. Encoded protein: CASSRLAGENTQYF.

The chain combines TRBV6-4 with TRBJ1-2; the D gene is possibly TRBD1 (6 bases). Germline assignment: CDR1 MRHNA and CDR2 SNTAGT. This CDR3 comprises 14 residues. V was cut by 6 bases and J by 2 bases, with 13 bases left in between. CDR3 sequence reads: CASSTGSKNYGYTF. CDR3 DNA: TGTGCCAGCAGCACAGGGTCGAAGAACTATGGCTACACCTTC.

The chain combines TRBV25-1 with TRBJ1-1, with TRBD1 as a possible D gene (6 bases). The CDR3 is 16 amino acids. Trimming cost V 4 bases and J 0 bases, with 15 bases left between them. Germline values: CDR1 MGHDK, CDR2 SYGVNS. The CDR3 loop is CASSAGRGLMNTEAFF. As DNA, the CDR3 is TGTGCCAGCAGTGCTGGCAGGGGCCTCATGAACACTGAAGCTTTCTTT.

V and J are TRBV7-2 and TRBJ2-7, with 15 bases lining up with TRBD2. With V trimmed by 3 bases and J by 5 bases, 2 bases remained unmatched. The CDR3 runs to 15 residues. Germline values: CDR1 SGHTA, CDR2 FQGNSA. For the CDR3, the DNA is TGTGCCAGCAGCTTTGGACTAGCGGGGGGGAACGAGCAGTACTTC. Its protein product is CASSFGLAGGNEQYF. The variable domain in full, completed from reference TRBV7-2 and TRBJ2-7, reads GAGVSQSPSNKVTEKGKDVELRCDPISGHTALYWYRQSLGQGLEFLIYFQGNSAPDKSGLPSDRFSAERTGGSVSTLTIQRTQQEDSAVYLCASSFGLAGGNEQYFGPGTRLTVT.

CDR3 nucleotide sequence: TGTGCCAGCAGTTGGACAGGGGGGGCTTCCTACGAGCAGTACTTC. Translating it yields CASSWTGGASYEQYF. The chain links TRBV6-2 or TRBV6-3 to TRBJ2-7, with TRBD1 matching over 10 bases. V lost 4 bases and J lost 1; bases outside the gene matches: 4. The CDR3 extends over 15 amino acids. Germline V gives CDR1 MNHEY, CDR2 SVGEGT.

The chain carries TRBV2 and TRBJ1-1; TRBD1 aligns across 8 bases. V lost 6 bases and J lost 5; bases outside the gene matches: 5. From germline, CDR1 is SNHLY and CDR2 FYNNEI. This CDR3 is built from 13 residues. DNA of the CDR3: TGTGCCAGCAGCTCCACAGGGGGTACTGAAGCTTTCTTT. This translates into CASSSTGGTEAFF.

This sequence joins TRBV7-3 and TRBJ2-1, with D tentatively TRBD2 (6 bases). V lost 1 base to trimming and J lost 4 bases, with 11 bases between them. From germline, CDR1 is SGHTA and CDR2 FQGTGA. This CDR3 contains 15 residues. The CDR3 nucleotides are TGTGCCAGCAGCTTAAGGGCTAGCGCTTACAATGAGCAGTTCTTC. Encoded protein: CASSLRASAYNEQFF.

This clone has only one observation. The chain links TRBV6-5 to TRBJ2-7, with unresolved D. Per germline, CDR1 MNHEY and CDR2 SVGAGI. The CDR3 is made up of 12 amino acids. The chain's CDR3 is CGTWTDYYEQYF. CDR3 bases: TGTGGAACCTGGACGGATTACTACGAGCAGTACTTC.